The 30 T cell receptor beta chains below were found in one sample sequenced in a study of control samples from healthy donors and cancer patients. Libraries were prepared by immunoSEQ multiplex PCR; TCRdb keeps only in-frame clonotypes and omits some of them. In the table there are approximately 190,000 clones, approximately 90% of which are singletons. Sequencing used blood. The receptors were gathered from a man between 25 and 39 years old in good health.

The chain couples TRBV7-2 to TRBJ1-6; tentative D call: TRBD1 (6 bases). The CDR3 length is 15 residues. In germline, CDR1 is SGHTA, CDR2 FQGNSA. V was trimmed by 1 base and J by 7 bases, leaving 11 bases between them. The CDR3 DNA reads TGTGCCAGCAGCTTAGTAGGCAGGGGAAATTCACCCCTCCACTTT. It codes for CASSLVGRGNSPLHF.

The chain uses TRBV5-6 and TRBJ2-2; D is possibly TRBD2 (7 bases). This CDR3 is 19 amino acids long. Germline CDR1 and CDR2: SGHDT and YYEEEE. V lost 6 bases and J lost 0, with 24 bases in between. Written as DNA, the CDR3 is TGTGCCAGCAACAAAAAATGGGGGGGGCGCCAATCGAACACCGGGGAGCTGTTTTTT. Protein: CASNKKWGGRQSNTGELFF.

V gene TRBV15 combines with J gene TRBJ1-5, with 11 positions matching TRBD1. Germline CDR1 LNHNV, CDR2 YYDKDF (reference sequence). V lost 5 bases, J lost 3 bases, and 6 bases stayed unmatched. This CDR3 is built from 16 residues. CDR3 nucleotides: TGTGCCACCAGCGGAGGGACAGGGGGGGCCAATCAGCCCCAGCATTTT. Translated: CATSGGTGGANQPQHF.

The chain recombines TRBV27 with TRBJ2-2; no reliable D call. Germline CDR1 MNHEY, CDR2 SMNVEV (reference sequence). The CDR3 has 13 residues. V shed 0 bases and J shed 5 bases, with 4 bases lying between them. CDR3 nucleotide sequence: TGTGCCAGCAGTTTATCGTGGACCGGGGAGCTGTTTTTT. This encodes CASSLSWTGELFF.

The CDR3 bases are TGTGCCAGCGCAGGGACAGGGATAAACACCGGGGAGCTGTTTTTT. Protein sequence: CASAGTGINTGELFF. The chain links TRBV19 to TRBJ2-2, with 9 bases aligning to TRBD1. V was pared by 9 bases and J by 2 bases, with 7 bases of the junction left unmatched. This CDR3 is built from 15 residues. Germline CDR1 LNHDA, CDR2 SQIVND (reference sequence). Full variable domain (remainder filled in from reference TRBV19 and TRBJ2-2): DGGITQSPKYLFRKEGQNVTLSCEQNLNHDAMYWYRQDPGQGLRLIYYSQIVNDFQKGDIAEGYSVSREKKESFPLTVTSAQKNPTAFYLCASAGTGINTGELFFGEGSRLTVL.

This chain links TRBV13 with TRBJ1-6; D is unresolved. The CDR3 is made up of 16 amino acids. Deletions cut 4 bases from V and 7 bases from J, with 17 bases between. The germline gives CDR1 PRHDT, CDR2 FYEKMQ (reference sequence). CDR3: CASSSGGVNRNSPLHF. CDR3 sequence (DNA): TGTGCCAGCAGCTCAGGCGGGGTCAACCGAAATTCACCCCTCCACTTT. The full variable domain, in which reference TRBV13 and TRBJ1-6 provide the parts outside the CDR3, is AAGVIQSPRHLIKEKRETATLKCYPIPRHDTVYWYQQGPGQDPQFLISFYEKMQSDKGSIPDRFSAQQFSDYHSELNMSSLELGDSALYFCASSSGGVNRNSPLHFGNGTRLTVT.

J is TRBJ2-1 and V is TRBV6-5; the match to TRBD2 covers 14 bases. The CDR3 runs to 15 residues. The germline gives CDR1 MNHEY, CDR2 SVGAGI. Trimming cost V 5 bases and J 4 bases; bases outside gene matches: 1. CDR3 loop: CASSRLAGGYNEQFF. As DNA, the CDR3 is TGTGCCAGCAGTCGACTAGCGGGGGGGTACAATGAGCAGTTCTTC.

J is TRBJ1-4 and V is TRBV9; D perhaps matches TRBD1 (5 bases). Per the germline V gene, CDR1 is SGDLS and CDR2 is YYNGEE. The CDR3 contains 14 residues. V lost 0 bases and J lost 8, with 11 bases in between. The CDR3, as DNA: TGTGCCAGCAGCGTAGGGGGGTTCAAGGAAAAACTGTTTTTT. Translation: CASSVGGFKEKLFF.

The count of this clone is one. The V call is TRBV5-5, the J call TRBJ1-6; the D gene is possibly TRBD1 (5 bases). The V end lost 4 bases, the J end lost 0 bases, and 11 bases lay between the germline ends. The germline V gene encodes CDR1 SGHKS and CDR2 YYEKEE (reference sequence). The CDR3 consists of 16 residues. CDR3 residues: CASSPGPSSYNSPLHF. The CDR3 coding sequence is TGTGCCAGCAGCCCGGGGCCGAGCTCCTATAATTCACCCCTCCACTTT.

The chain combines TRBV11-2 with TRBJ2-7, with 9 bases lining up with TRBD2. V lost 3 bases and J lost 3; bases outside the gene matches: 6. This CDR3 is built from 15 residues. CDR1 SGHAT and CDR2 FQNNGV come from the germline V gene. CDR3 nucleotides: TGTGCCAGCAGCTTCAGAGCGGGGGGACTCTACGAGCAGTACTTC. It yields the protein CASSFRAGGLYEQYF. The full variable domain, its missing parts supplied by reference TRBV11-2 and TRBJ2-7, is EAGVAQSPRYKIIEKRQSVAFWCNPISGHATLYWYQQILGQGPKLLIQFQNNGVVDDSQLPKDRFSAERLKGVDSTLKIQPAKLEDSAVYLCASSFRAGGLYEQYFGPGTRLTVT.

The rearrangement joins TRBV7-9 to TRBJ2-3; 13 nucleotides match TRBD2. This CDR3 is built from 18 residues. V dropped 4 bases and J dropped 4; count of bases not matched to a gene: 11. Germline V CDR1 and CDR2: SEHNR, FQNEAQ (reference sequence). The CDR3 here is CASSSRGTSGMGADTQYF. The CDR3 nucleotides read TGTGCCAGCAGCTCGAGGGGGACTAGCGGGATGGGAGCAGATACGCAGTATTTT.

CDR3 sequence reads: CASSQDSLSEADTQYF. CDR3 DNA sequence: TGTGCCAGCAGCCAGGACAGCCTCTCAGAGGCAGATACGCAGTATTTT. The gene calls are TRBV14 and TRBJ2-3; TRBD1 might be the D (6 bases). Trimming pared 3 bases from V and 4 bases from J, leaving 17 bases between. The CDR3 runs to 16 residues. Germline CDR1 reads SGHDN; CDR2 reads FVKESK.

The V call is TRBV4-2, the J call TRBJ2-2; D might be TRBD2 (6 bases). With 0 bases removed from V and 7 bases from J, the gap between germline ends came to 15 bases. Germline CDR1 is LGHNA and CDR2 is YNFKEQ. CDR3 length equals 16 residues. The CDR3 is CASSQEGVGGIGELFF. CDR3 DNA sequence: TGTGCCAGCAGCCAAGAAGGGGTGGGGGGAATCGGGGAGCTGTTTTTT.

The J gene is TRBJ2-7, the V gene TRBV7-8; TRBD1 agrees at 8 bases. CDR1 is SGHVS and CDR2 is FQNEAQ in the germline V gene. The CDR3 covers 14 residues. J was trimmed by 3 bases and V by 2 bases; bases with no gene match: 3. The CDR3 coding sequence is TGTGCCAGCAGCTTATCCAGGGGGCTCTACGAGCAGTACTTC. It is translated as CASSLSRGLYEQYF.

J is TRBJ1-2 and V is TRBV5-6; TRBD1 is a possible D gene (5 bases). The V end was cut by 1 base, the J end by 8 bases, with 9 bases between. Per the germline V gene, CDR1 is SGHDT and CDR2 is YYEEEE. The length of the CDR3 is 12 residues. As DNA, the CDR3 is TGTGCCAGCAGCTTGCGGGGCGGGGGCTACACCTTC. Amino acids: CASSLRGGGYTF.

As DNA, the CDR3 is TGTGCCAGCAGCTTCCGACCCACAAACTATGGCTACACCTTC. Residues: CASSFRPTNYGYTF. V gene TRBV5-6 combines with J gene TRBJ1-2; D unclear. Germline V CDR1 and CDR2: SGHDT, YYEEEE. V gave up 2 bases and J gave up 2 bases, with 10 bases separating them. The CDR3 sequence is 14 residues long. Supplemented by reference TRBV5-6 and TRBJ1-2, the full variable domain reads DAGVTQSPTHLIKTRGQQVTLRCSPKSGHDTVSWYQQALGQGPQFIFQYYEEEERQRGNFPDRFSGHQFPNYSSELNVNALLLGDSALYLCASSFRPTNYGYTFGSGTRLTVV.

The CDR3 coding sequence is TGCAGCGCTGCCTGGGGGGATCATCAGCCCCAGCATTTT. This gives the protein CSAAWGDHQPQHF. The chain has TRBV29-1 and TRBJ1-5; D may be TRBD1 (5 bases). V lost 7 bases to trimming and J lost 5 bases, with 15 bases between them. The germline CDR1 and CDR2 sequences are SQVTM and ANQGSEA. This CDR3 is 13 amino acids long. Looking up the rest from reference TRBV29-1 and TRBJ1-5 gives the full variable domain: SAVISQKPSRDICQRGTSLTIQCQVDSQVTMMFWYRQQPGQSLTLIATANQGSEATYESGFVIDKFPISRPNLTFSTLTVSNMSPEDSSIYLCSAAWGDHQPQHFGDGTRLSIL.

The chain joins TRBV24-1 to TRBJ1-2; D ambiguous. CDR3 length: 13 amino acids. In germline, CDR1 is KGHDR, CDR2 SFDVKD. Trimming shortened V by 7 bases and J by 2 bases, and 10 bases separated the two germline ends. CDR3 region: CATSQHQNYGYTF. The DNA for the CDR3 is TGTGCCACCAGCCAGCACCAAAACTATGGCTACACCTTC.

The gene calls are TRBV6-6 and TRBJ1-1; D uncertain. This CDR3 comprises 12 residues. Deletions cut 0 bases from V and 11 bases from J, with 10 bases between. In germline, CDR1 is MNHNY, CDR2 SVGAGI (reference sequence). Written as DNA, the CDR3 is TGTGCCAGCAGTTACTCGTTCCAGGCGGCTTTCTTT. This codes for CASSYSFQAAFF.

The CDR3 loop reads CASSLGTWIKEDIQYF. The CDR3 nucleotides read TGTGCCAGCAGCCTCGGGACTTGGATTAAAGAGGACATTCAGTACTTC. This chain uses TRBV21-1 with TRBJ2-4; the D call in the table, TRBD2, was not verified against the DNA. TRBV21-1 represents a pseudogene. The CDR3 is 16 amino acids.

The gene calls are TRBV3-1 (or the pseudogene TRBV3-2) and TRBJ1-5; D ambiguous. Germline values: CDR1 LGHDT, CDR2 YNNKEL (reference sequence). CDR3 length equals 14 residues. V was clipped by 4 bases and J by 3 bases, with 10 bases between them. CDR3 sequence reads: CASSLGPINQPQHF. The CDR3 bases are TGTGCCAGCAGCCTCGGGCCGATCAATCAGCCCCAGCATTTT.

Only one count was recorded for this clone. V and J are TRBV23-1 and TRBJ1-1; D perhaps matches TRBD1 (5 bases). TRBV23-1 carries the ORF label, with uncertain function. Trimming pared 0 bases from V and 4 bases from J, leaving 9 bases between. The CDR3 runs 14 residues. The CDR3 here is CASSQSTGLTEAFF. CDR3 DNA: TGCGCCAGCAGTCAATCTACGGGGCTCACTGAAGCTTTCTTT.

The rearrangement uses TRBV7-6 and TRBJ1-5; TRBD1 aligns across 8 bases. The CDR3 consists of 15 residues. CDR1 is SGHVS and CDR2 is FNYEAQ in the germline V gene. V shed 3 bases, J shed 2 bases, and the junction held 3 bases outside the gene matches. The CDR3 here is CASSLGTGGNQPQHF. The DNA of the CDR3 is TGTGCCAGCAGCTTGGGGACAGGAGGCAATCAGCCCCAGCATTTT.

This clone turned up a few times. The DNA of the CDR3 is TGTGCCAGTAGCGAACAGAGCAACACTGAAGCTTTCTTT. Its translation: CASSEQSNTEAFF. This chain uses TRBV19 with TRBJ1-1; D gene uncertain. Germline V lookup: CDR1 LNHDA, CDR2 SQIVND (reference sequence). Deletions cut 6 bases from V and 2 bases from J, with 10 bases between. The CDR3 totals 13 residues.

This clone was detected only once. The chain links TRBV4-1 to TRBJ2-6; D ambiguous. The germline V gene encodes CDR1 MGHRA and CDR2 YSYEKL. The CDR3 loop spans 14 amino acids. Trimming pared 5 bases from V and 1 base from J, leaving 6 bases between. Written as DNA, the CDR3 is TGCGCCAGCAGCACGGAATCTGGGGCCAACGTCCTGACTTTC. Translated: CASSTESGANVLTF.

Only one count was recorded for this clone. J is TRBJ2-1 and V is TRBV9, with 9 bases matching TRBD2. The length of the CDR3 is 16 residues. Germline trimming cut 4 bases from V and 4 bases from J; bases unmatched to any gene: 9. Germline CDR1 and CDR2: SGDLS and YYNGEE. CDR3 nucleotide sequence: TGTGCCAGCAGCACCATGCGGGGGGGGAAATACAATGAGCAGTTCTTC. The encoded protein is CASSTMRGGKYNEQFF.

The CDR3 DNA sequence: TGTGCCAGCAGCTTGGTGAGGGGAAGTACCGGGGAGCTGTTTTTT. Its protein product is CASSLVRGSTGELFF. The chain is built from TRBV5-4 and TRBJ2-2; D may match TRBD1 or TRBD2 (5 bases each). V was shortened by 0 bases and J by 5 bases, with 11 bases between the two germline ends. CDR3 length: 15 residues. Germline V gene sequence: CDR1 SGHNT, CDR2 YYREEE (reference sequence).

The rearrangement links TRBV7-2 to TRBJ1-4, with 9 bases lining up with TRBD1. Germline V gene data show CDR1 as SGHTA and CDR2 as FQGNSA. CDR3 length equals 17 residues. J was trimmed by 2 bases and V by 3 bases; bases with no gene match: 7. The CDR3 nucleotides are TGTGCCAGCAGCTTTGTCGGGACAGGGTCTACTAATGAAAAACTGTTTTTT. Residues: CASSFVGTGSTNEKLFF. The whole variable domain, remainder taken from reference TRBV7-2 and TRBJ1-4, is GAGVSQSPSNKVTEKGKDVELRCDPISGHTALYWYRQSLGQGLEFLIYFQGNSAPDKSGLPSDRFSAERTGGSVSTLTIQRTQQEDSAVYLCASSFVGTGSTNEKLFFGSGTQLSVL.

The rearrangement uses TRBV5-1 and TRBJ1-6; a weak D match, TRBD1 (6 bases). Deletions cut 0 bases from V and 7 bases from J, with 8 bases between. Germline V gene data show CDR1 as SGHRS and CDR2 as YFSETQ. The CDR3 contains 14 residues. The CDR3 sequence: CASSLGTANSPLHF. CDR3 bases: TGCGCCAGCAGCTTGGGGACAGCCAATTCACCCCTCCACTTT.

The V gene is TRBV2, the J gene TRBJ1-4; tentative D call: TRBD1 (6 bases). Trimming cost V 2 bases and J 8 bases, with 15 bases left between them. Germline V lookup: CDR1 SNHLY, CDR2 FYNNEI. The CDR3 is 15 residues long. The CDR3 here is CASSELRRGSEKLFF. As DNA, the CDR3 is TGTGCCAGCAGTGAACTCAGGAGGGGGAGCGAAAAACTGTTTTTT.